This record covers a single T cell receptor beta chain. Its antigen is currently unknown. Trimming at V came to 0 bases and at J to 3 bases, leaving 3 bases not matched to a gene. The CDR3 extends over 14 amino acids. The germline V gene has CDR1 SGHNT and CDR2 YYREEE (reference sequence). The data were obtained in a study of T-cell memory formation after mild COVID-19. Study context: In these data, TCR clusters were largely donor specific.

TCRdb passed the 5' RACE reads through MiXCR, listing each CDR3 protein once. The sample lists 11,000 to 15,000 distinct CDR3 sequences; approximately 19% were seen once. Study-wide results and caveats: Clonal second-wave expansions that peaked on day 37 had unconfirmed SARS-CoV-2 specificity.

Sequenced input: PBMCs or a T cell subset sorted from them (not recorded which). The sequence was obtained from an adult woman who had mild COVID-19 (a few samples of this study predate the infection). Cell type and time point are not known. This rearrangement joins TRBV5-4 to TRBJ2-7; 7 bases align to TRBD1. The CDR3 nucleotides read TGTGCCAGCAGCTTGGTGGGACAGAACTACGAGCAGTACTTC. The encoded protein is CASSLVGQNYEQYF.